Listed below are T cell receptor beta chains from one sample, sequenced in a study of blood T cells in healthy people across ages. Via MiXCR, TCRdb re-called the 5' RACE reads, giving one row per CDR3 protein. The sample has about 1,500,000 distinct CDR3 sequences, roughly 45% seen once. The specimen was blood. Every receptor here comes from a woman younger than 30 in good health. The conserved cysteine and the conserved F or W are not part of the CDR3 here. The size of a clone is reported for some rows only, either as once, few or many, or as a class for expanded clones.

v_call,clone_size,cdr3_aa
TRBV7-8,-,ASSLAGVVYNEQF
TRBV7-2,-,ASSFAEGLGNTIY
TRBV6-6,few,ASSYPNSDEQY
TRBV5-6,-,AGSLQTSGNNEQF
TRBV6-2/TRBV6-3,-,ASSFPGTSVYNEQY
TRBV20-1,-,SASLDRGETRY
TRBV29-1,few,SVGAGDGEKLF
TRBV10-1,-,ASSDKNTGELF
TRBV18,-,ASSPSAGAHQPQH
TRBV12-3/TRBV12-4,few,ASSPTRGIPTTDTQY
TRBV5-1,few,ASSVTGYSNQPQH
TRBV21-1,few,ASSKVGQNDPSGRRSHEQY
TRBV29-1,-,SALGAESSYEQY
TRBV25-1,few,ASSGTAGANVLT
TRBV28,-,ASSLGGRGLFGNIQY
TRBV18,-,ASSLRDRRSYEQY
TRBV21-1,-,ASNAEQGKSARQY